What follows are 18 T cell receptor beta chains derived from one specimen sequenced in a study of shared clonotypes between healthy human individuals. Here immunoSEQ multiplex PCR was the method, and the copy in TCRdb shows in-frame clones only, minus some. This table holds approximately 2,000,000 clones, 85% to 95% found once. Sequenced material: naive CD4+ T cells from PBMCs. Stated subset: CD45RA+ positively selected. Source of these receptors: a man younger than 30 in good health. Some clones in this sample may be carry-over from other donors' samples.

In regard to this clone: The same CDR3 can be traced to other DNA sequences in this sample. CDR3 nucleotide sequence: TGTGCCAGCAGCCCGGGACTAGCGGGAGGAAATGAGCAGTTCTTC. Encoded protein: CASSPGLAGGNEQFF. The rearrangement joins TRBV28 to TRBJ2-1; the match to TRBD2 covers 15 bases. V was pared by 6 bases and J by 7 bases, with 4 bases of the junction left unmatched. Looked up from germline, CDR1 is MDHEN and CDR2 is SYDVKM. This CDR3 comprises 15 residues. Filled out from reference TRBV28 and TRBJ2-1, the complete variable domain reads DVKVTQSSRYLVKRTGEKVFLECVQDMDHENMFWYRQDPGLGLRLIYFSYDVKMKEKGDIPEGYSVSREKKERFSLILESASTNQTSMYLCASSPGLAGGNEQFFGPGTRLTVL.

This clone has a handful of counts. The chain uses TRBV30 and TRBJ1-5; D is undetermined. CDR1 GTSNPN and CDR2 SVGIG come from the germline V gene (reference sequence). The CDR3 totals 12 residues. Trimming left V 0 bases short and J 10 bases short, with 10 bases between. CDR3 in amino acids: CAWSVHLGPQHF. The CDR3 coding sequence is TGTGCCTGGAGTGTACATCTGGGACCCCAGCATTTT.

This clone was counted once. The CDR3 here is CASSLEGSRGQYF. CDR3 DNA sequence: TGTGCCAGCAGCTTAGAAGGGTCCCGCGGGCAGTACTTC. This sequence joins TRBV7-6 and TRBJ2-7, with D hard to call. Germline CDR1 reads SGHVS; CDR2 reads FNYEAQ. The CDR3 sequence is 13 residues long. V was pared by 1 base and J by 9 bases, with 13 bases between.

With regard to this clone: The same CDR3 also results from other DNA sequences found in this sample. The chain employs TRBV18 and TRBJ1-4, with D perhaps TRBD1 (6 bases). Germline V gene lookup returns CDR1 KGHSH and CDR2 LQKENI. The CDR3 is 13 amino acids. Trimming removed 3 bases at V and 8 bases at J, with 10 bases between. The chain's CDR3 is CASSPDRGEKLFF. The CDR3 DNA sequence: TGTGCCAGCTCACCGGACAGAGGGGAAAAACTGTTTTTT. Complete variable domain (other parts from reference TRBV18 and TRBJ1-4): NAGVMQNPRHLVRRRGQEARLRCSPMKGHSHVYWYRQLPEEGLKFMVYLQKENIIDESGMPKERFSAEFPKEGPSILRIQQVVRGDSAAYFCASSPDRGEKLFFGSGTQLSVL.

The rearrangement uses TRBV28 and TRBJ1-4; D unclear. V lost 8 bases to trimming and J lost 7 bases, with 17 bases between them. CDR3 length: 14 residues. Germline CDR1 reads MDHEN; CDR2 reads SYDVKM. CDR3 nucleotides: TGTGCCAGCGGATACAGTCTCGTTGCTGAAAAACTGTTTTTT. It encodes CASGYSLVAEKLFF.

The chain recombines TRBV11-3 with TRBJ2-2; TRBD1 matches at 8 bases. CDR3 size: 17 residues. Germline V lookup: CDR1 SGHNT, CDR2 YENEEA. Germline trimming cut 5 bases from V and 1 base from J; bases unmatched to any gene: 9. CDR3 in DNA: TGTGCCAGCAGCCGCGACTCGGGACAGGAGAACACCGGGGAGCTGTTTTTT. Protein sequence: CASSRDSGQENTGELFF.

V is TRBV6-4 and J is TRBJ2-2; 7 bases match TRBD1. Germline loops: CDR1 MRHNA, CDR2 SNTAGT. The V segment lost 6 bases and the J segment 4 bases; nucleotides outside the gene matches: 8. This CDR3 has 15 residues. The CDR3, as DNA: TGTGCCAGCAGCGCCCGACAGGGCCGCACCGGGGAGCTGTTTTTT. Its protein product is CASSARQGRTGELFF.

CDR3: CASSLGTRAIYTF. The CDR3 DNA reads as TGTGCCAGCAGCTTAGGTACACGAGCGATCTACACCTTC. This chain connects TRBV7-2 to TRBJ1-2, with D unclear. Trimming stripped 1 base from V and 10 bases from J, with 13 bases between. Germline V CDR1 and CDR2: SGHTA, FQGNSA. This CDR3 has 13 residues.

This sequence joins TRBV19 and TRBJ2-3, with TRBD1 matching over 7 bases. Germline assignment: CDR1 LNHDA and CDR2 SQIVND (reference sequence). The ends lost 0 bases at V and 2 bases at J; junction bases unmatched: 5. CDR3 length: 16 residues. DNA for the CDR3: TGTGCCAGTAGTATAGATTTGGGGACAGTCACAGATACGCAGTATTTT. Encoded protein: CASSIDLGTVTDTQYF.

V is TRBV28 and J is TRBJ1-2; possibly TRBD1 for D (5 bases). The germline CDR1 and CDR2 sequences are MDHEN and SYDVKM. Trimming took 8 bases from V and 0 from J, leaving 19 bases between them. The CDR3 covers 16 residues. DNA of the CDR3: TGTGCCAGCCTCTCGTCGCCGGGGGGTCCTAACTATGGCTACACCTTC. Encoded protein: CASLSSPGGPNYGYTF.

This chain joins TRBV6-5 and TRBJ1-6; D is unclear. The CDR3 is 14 amino acids. Germline V gene sequence: CDR1 MNHEY, CDR2 SVGAGI. V was clipped by 7 bases and J by 7 bases, with 14 bases between them. In nucleotides, the CDR3 is TGTGCCAGCACCCGACTCGGACGGAATTCACCCCTCCACTTT. This gives the protein CASTRLGRNSPLHF.

In DNA form, the CDR3 reads TGTGCCAGCAGGCCGACGAATCAGGGCAATCAGCCCCAGCATTTT. This codes for CASRPTNQGNQPQHF. The genes are TRBV6-6 and TRBJ1-5; D remains unclear. Germline loops: CDR1 MNHNY, CDR2 SVGAGI (reference sequence). Trimming left V 6 bases short and J 2 bases short, with 14 bases between. The CDR3 sequence is 15 residues long.

The chain joins TRBV19 to TRBJ2-1, with 7 bases fitting TRBD1. CDR3 size: 15 residues. CDR1 is LNHDA, CDR2 SQIVND, per germline (reference sequence). V was pared by 6 bases and J by 5 bases, with 10 bases of the junction left unmatched. The CDR3 DNA reads as TGTGCCAGTAGCAGCACCGGGACAGTTAACAATGAGCAGTTCTTC. Amino acids: CASSSTGTVNNEQFF.

The V and J genes are TRBV15 and TRBJ1-5; tentatively, D is TRBD1 (6 bases). From germline, CDR1 is LNHNV and CDR2 YYDKDF (reference sequence). The ends were cut back, 0 bases at V and 5 bases at J, with 17 bases in the middle. The CDR3 spans 17 residues. CDR3 DNA sequence: TGTGCCACCAGCAGAGATCGGGGCAGGGGACTCGATCAGCCCCAGCATTTT. Encoded protein: CATSRDRGRGLDQPQHF.

In its sample, this clone was seen once. The chain couples TRBV27 to TRBJ2-2; D is unresolved. CDR1 MNHEY and CDR2 SMNVEV come from the germline V gene (reference sequence). The CDR3 sequence is 14 residues long. V was pared by 5 bases and J by 4 bases, with 11 bases between. DNA for the CDR3: TGTGCCAGCAGTCTAAATCCGTTCACCGGGGAGCTGTTTTTT. It codes for CASSLNPFTGELFF.

This chain links TRBV21-1 with TRBJ2-7; TRBD2 reflects the table's D call only, with no check against the DNA. TRBV21-1 is a recognized pseudogene. This CDR3 is built from 15 residues. CDR3: CASTWGCGDSYEQYF. DNA of the CDR3: TGTGCCAGCACCTGGGGTTGCGGGGACTCCTACGAGCAGTACTTC.

The V and J genes are TRBV25-1 and TRBJ1-1, with D perhaps TRBD1 (6 bases). V was pared by 5 bases and J by 0 bases, with 10 bases between. From germline, CDR1 is MGHDK and CDR2 SYGVNS. The CDR3 has 14 residues. This CDR3 reads CASSFGTLNTEAFF. The CDR3 bases are TGTGCCAGCAGTTTCGGGACATTGAACACTGAAGCTTTCTTT.

The chain has TRBV2 and TRBJ2-5; D ambiguous. This CDR3 spans 12 amino acids. The germline V and J ends were trimmed by 7 bases and 5 bases, with 11 bases remaining between them. Germline-derived CDR1 and CDR2 are SNHLY and FYNNEI. The CDR3: CASTYRTETQYF. CDR3 nucleotide sequence: TGTGCCAGCACTTACCGTACCGAGACCCAGTACTTC.